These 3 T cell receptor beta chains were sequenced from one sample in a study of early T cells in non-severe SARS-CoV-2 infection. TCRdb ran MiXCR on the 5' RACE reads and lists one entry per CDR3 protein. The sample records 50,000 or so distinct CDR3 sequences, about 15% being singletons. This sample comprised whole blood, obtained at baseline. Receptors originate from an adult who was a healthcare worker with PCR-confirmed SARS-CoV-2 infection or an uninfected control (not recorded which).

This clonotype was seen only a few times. CDR3 nucleotides: TGCAGTGCTCCTCCCGGGACAGGGATCTACAATGAGCAGTTCTTC. Its translation is CSAPPGTGIYNEQFF. The chain joins TRBV20-1 to TRBJ2-1; TRBD1 aligns across 9 bases. The CDR3 spans 15 residues. The junction had 8 bases not matched to a gene; V was cut back by 5 bases and J by 3 bases. Germline loops: CDR1 DFQATT, CDR2 SNEGSKA (reference sequence).

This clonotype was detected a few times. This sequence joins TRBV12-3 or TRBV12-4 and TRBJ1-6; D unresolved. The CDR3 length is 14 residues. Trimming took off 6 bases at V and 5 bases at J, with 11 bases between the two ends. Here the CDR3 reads CASRPGVNNSPLHF. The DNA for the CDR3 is TGTGCCAGCAGACCCGGAGTCAATAATTCACCCCTCCACTTT.

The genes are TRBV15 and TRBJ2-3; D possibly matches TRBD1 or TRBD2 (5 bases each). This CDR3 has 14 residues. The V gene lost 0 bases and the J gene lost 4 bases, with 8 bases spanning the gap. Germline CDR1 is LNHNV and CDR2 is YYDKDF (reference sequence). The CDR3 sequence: CATSRDREPDTQYF. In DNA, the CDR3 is TGTGCCACCAGCAGAGACAGGGAGCCAGATACGCAGTATTTT.